What follows is one TCR beta chain and its context. Its target antigen remains unknown. The input lacks base qualities; no much larger clone sits a single base away. This sample stems from a study of blood T cell repertoires in COVID-19 (TCRdb year 2020). For context, the study as a whole: Samples from collaborators originated in the United States, Italy and Spain and spanned both the acute and convalescent phases of COVID-19. Samples came from the ongoing ImmuneRACE study (first 160 participants) plus 1,254 subjects from 6 global collaborators. The material from the prospective study consisted of cDNA or gDNA derived from T cells, B-cell-depleted T cells, or PBMCs. The repertoires were released in a freely available public database meant as a resource for research on the immune response to SARS-CoV-2. Subjects who had been exposed to COVID-19, were actively infected with it, or had recovered from it provided the deeply sampled blood TCRbeta repertoires that made up the dataset. The sample metadata nearly always contained a de-identified subject ID, COVID-19 status, age in years and sex. HLA class I and class II types, where available, came from metadata supplied by the sample provider rather than from assay-based typing. Points the paper makes about the study in general: Clinical and demographic metadata were provided uncurated, with the amount varying by source and participant.

TCRbeta CDR3 regions were amplified from genomic DNA by means of the immunoSEQ Assay, a bias-controlled multiplex PCR. For the original study's pipeline: Nucleated cell counts per sample were estimated from amplification of reference gene primers within the assay. To quantify the absolute abundance of each unique TCRbeta CDR3 rearrangement, sequence reads were collapsed and filtered. Productive Simpson clonality was computed per sample as the square root of Simpson's diversity index over productive rearrangements. In TCRdb, the immuneACCESS table is reduced to in-frame sequences with V and J assigned. These tables do not hold every clone; where another copy was compared, an unresolved V gene accounts for under half, and the others remain unexplained. Clone size and the V and J calls come from that table; the DNA yielded D and trimming. The sample data list around 270,000 clones, and around 89% of these were observed just once. The ten most abundant clones make up 0.7% to 0.9% of the sample.

Whole blood was collected in K2EDTA tubes by collaborating institutions according to the institutions' own protocols. For TCRbeta analysis, collaborators shipped samples as frozen whole blood, isolated PBMCs, or DNA extracted from either of those sample types. Sequenced input: peripheral blood. This TCR derives from a man between 25 and 39 years old with acute or convalescent COVID-19.

CDR3 reads: CAWDPTGQETQYF. The DNA reads TGTGCCTGGGACCCGACAGGGCAAGAGACCCAGTACTTC. The chain is assembled from TRBV30 and TRBJ2-5, with TRBD1 matching 7 junction bases. There are 13 amino acids in the CDR3, from cysteine to phenylalanine inclusive. This entry keeps only the CDR3 DNA: 39 bases, framed from base 1. V loses 5 bases at its end and J loses 2 bases; junction bases beyond the gene matches: 5. Via the germline V gene (reference sequence), CDR1 is GTSNPN and CDR2 SVGIG. With the rest looked up from the reference TRBV30 and TRBJ2-5 genes rather than sequenced, the full variable domain is SQTIHQWPATLVQPVGSPLSLECTVEGTSNPNLYWYRQAAGRGLQLLFYSVGIGQISSEVPQNLSASRPQDRQFILSSKKLLLSDSGFYLCAWDPTGQETQYFGPGTRLLVL.